This T cell receptor (beta chain) emerged from a study of shared clonotypes between healthy human individuals. Study outcomes and limitations: What naive subsets generally showed was a larger estimated richness than memory subsets showed.

The naive CD8 population came from CD45RO-negative cells selected for CCR7, without terminally differentiated effector memory CD45RA+ cells. The assay was carried out at the deep level. Here immunoSEQ multiplex PCR was the method, and the copy in TCRdb shows in-frame clones only, minus some. This sample yields about 2,100,000 clones, of which roughly 91% are seen a single time; more than 1.5% belongs to the top ten. The CDR3 has 15 amino acids. Deletions cut 4 bases from V and 3 bases from J, with 13 bases between. Per germline, CDR1 LNHDA and CDR2 SQIVND (reference sequence). Regarding this clone: What it binds is unknown.

The chain recombines TRBV19 with TRBJ1-5; a possible D gene is TRBD1 (5 bases). This TCR was sampled from a young man in good health. Some clones in this sample may be carry-over from other donors' samples. Input material: naive CD8+ T cells from PBMCs. As DNA, the CDR3 is TGTGCCAGTAGTACGGGACCGACTAACAATCAGCCCCAGCATTTT. Its protein product is CASSTGPTNNQPQHF.